This TCR beta chain derives from a study of T-cell reconstitution after alpha-beta-depleted transplantation in children. Preparation of the TCRbeta library used unique molecular identifiers. TCRdb analysed the PCR reads with MiXCR anew, one entry per CDR3 protein. This table has about 540,000 distinct CDR3 sequences, approximately 20% appearing once. The origin of this receptor is a human donor who donated a stem cell graft to a child with acute lymphoblastic leukemia. Sequenced here: PBMCs from the stem cell graft donor, sampled from the stem cell graft.

The CDR3 DNA is TGTGCCAGCAGTTTGCGGGGGTACCGTGCGGACGAGCAGTACTTC. Protein product: CASSLRGYRADEQYF. The chain couples TRBV12-3 or TRBV12-4 to TRBJ2-7; TRBD2 matches 7 bases. V lost 3 bases and J lost 5; bases outside the gene matches: 10. The CDR3 loop spans 15 amino acids.